This T cell receptor (beta chain) originates from a study of control samples from healthy donors and cancer patients. Profiling relied on immunoSEQ multiplex PCR, and the TCRdb table lists in-frame clones only, not all of them. The data contain tens of thousands of clones, approximately 89% of them singletons. V dropped 0 bases and J dropped 0 bases, with 8 bases sitting between them. Germline loops: CDR1 WSHSY, CDR2 SAAADI. The CDR3 has 15 residues. V usage is TRBV10-2 and J usage is TRBJ1-2; tentative D call: TRBD1 (6 bases). The sequence came from a woman between 40 and 50 years old with head and neck cancer. The material sequenced was PBMCs. CDR3 region: CASSESNRANYGYTF. The CDR3 DNA reads TGCGCCAGCAGTGAGTCGAACAGGGCTAACTATGGCTACACCTTC.